This T cell receptor (beta chain) derives from a study of identical twins. cDNA carried unique molecular identifiers, and a universal primer site was added by template switching. TCRdb re-called the 5' RACE reads through MiXCR, storing one row per CDR3 protein. The table lists roughly 1.6 million distinct CDR3 sequences, less than 40% of them singletons. Germline CDR1 and CDR2: KGHDR and SFDVKD. The CDR3 contains 15 residues. Between the trimmed V and J ends, which lost 4 bases and 7 bases, there was a span of 15 bases. Healthy Caucasians made up all donors. This clonotype was detected ten times or more. The antigen is not known. Whole-study findings and limits: Abundant cord blood beta clonotypes carried fewer insertions; memory repertoires showed none. Zero-insertion analyses could be partly confounded by invariant MAIT and iNKT cells.

The chain carries TRBV24-1 and TRBJ1-4; D ambiguous. The TCR originated in a newborn girl in good health. The sample taken for sequencing was cord blood. The CDR3 sequence: CATSESGPRGEKLFF. CDR3 sequence (DNA): TGTGCCACCAGTGAATCCGGGCCGCGCGGTGAAAAACTGTTTTTT.